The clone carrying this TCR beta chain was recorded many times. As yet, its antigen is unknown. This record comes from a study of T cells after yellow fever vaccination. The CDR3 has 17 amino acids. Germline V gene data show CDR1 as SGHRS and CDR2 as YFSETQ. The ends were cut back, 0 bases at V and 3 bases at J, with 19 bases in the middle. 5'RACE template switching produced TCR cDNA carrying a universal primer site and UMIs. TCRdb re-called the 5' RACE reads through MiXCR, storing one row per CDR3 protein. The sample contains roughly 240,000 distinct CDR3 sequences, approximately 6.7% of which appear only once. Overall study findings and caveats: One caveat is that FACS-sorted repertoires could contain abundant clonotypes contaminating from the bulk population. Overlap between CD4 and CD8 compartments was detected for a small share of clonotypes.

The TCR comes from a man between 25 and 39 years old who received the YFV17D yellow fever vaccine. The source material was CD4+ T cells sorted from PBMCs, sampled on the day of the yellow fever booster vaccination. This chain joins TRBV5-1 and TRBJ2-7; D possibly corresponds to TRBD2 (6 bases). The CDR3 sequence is CASSLAGGNPLSYEQYF. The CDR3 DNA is TGCGCCAGCAGCTTGGCCGGGGGTAACCCCCTGAGCTACGAGCAGTACTTC.